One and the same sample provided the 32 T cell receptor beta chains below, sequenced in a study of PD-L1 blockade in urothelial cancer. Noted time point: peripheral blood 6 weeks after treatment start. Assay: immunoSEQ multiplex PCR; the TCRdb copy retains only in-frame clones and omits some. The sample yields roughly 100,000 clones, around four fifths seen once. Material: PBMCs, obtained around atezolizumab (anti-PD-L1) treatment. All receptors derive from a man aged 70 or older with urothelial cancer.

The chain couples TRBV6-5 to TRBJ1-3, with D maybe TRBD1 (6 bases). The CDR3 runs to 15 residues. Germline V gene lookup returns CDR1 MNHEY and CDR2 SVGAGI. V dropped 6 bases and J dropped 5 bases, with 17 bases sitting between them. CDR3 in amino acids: CASSLTGSLRNTIYF. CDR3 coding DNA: TGTGCCAGCAGCTTGACAGGCTCCTTACGAAACACCATATATTTT.

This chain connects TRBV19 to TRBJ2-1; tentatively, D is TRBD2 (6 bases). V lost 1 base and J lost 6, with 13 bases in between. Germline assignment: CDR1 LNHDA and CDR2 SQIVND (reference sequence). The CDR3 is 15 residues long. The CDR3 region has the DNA TGTGCCAGTAGTATAGGCTCCGACGGGAGCAATGAGCAGTTCTTC. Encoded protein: CASSIGSDGSNEQFF.

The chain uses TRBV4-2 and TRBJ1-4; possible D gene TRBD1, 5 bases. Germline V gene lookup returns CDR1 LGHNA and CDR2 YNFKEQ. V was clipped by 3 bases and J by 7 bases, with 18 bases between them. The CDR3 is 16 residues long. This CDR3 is CASSQSTSGGSEKLFF. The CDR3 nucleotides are TGTGCCAGCAGCCAGTCCACCTCGGGGGGTAGTGAAAAACTGTTTTTT.

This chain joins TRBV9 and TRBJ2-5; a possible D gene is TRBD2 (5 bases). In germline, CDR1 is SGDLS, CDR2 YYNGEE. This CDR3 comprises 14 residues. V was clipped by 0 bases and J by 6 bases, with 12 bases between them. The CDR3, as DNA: TGTGCCAGCAGCGTAGCTACGGGATTGCAGACCCAGTACTTC. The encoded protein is CASSVATGLQTQYF.

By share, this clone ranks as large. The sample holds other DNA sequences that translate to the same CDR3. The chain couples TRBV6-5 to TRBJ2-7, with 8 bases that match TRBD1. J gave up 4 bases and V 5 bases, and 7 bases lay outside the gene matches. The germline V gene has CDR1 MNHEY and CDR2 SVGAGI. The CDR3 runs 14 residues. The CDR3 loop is CASSPGTGSYEQYF. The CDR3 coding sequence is TGTGCCAGCAGTCCCGGGACAGGCTCATACGAGCAGTACTTC.

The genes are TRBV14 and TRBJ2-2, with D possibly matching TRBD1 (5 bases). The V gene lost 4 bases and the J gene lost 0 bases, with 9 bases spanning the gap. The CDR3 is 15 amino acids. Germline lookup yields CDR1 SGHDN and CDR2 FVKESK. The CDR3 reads CASSLQGSNTGELFF. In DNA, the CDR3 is TGTGCCAGCAGCCTCCAGGGTTCGAACACCGGGGAGCTGTTTTTT. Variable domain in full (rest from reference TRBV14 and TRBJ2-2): EAGVTQFPSHSVIEKGQTVTLRCDPISGHDNLYWYRRVMGKEIKFLLHFVKESKQDESGMPNNRFLAERTGGTYSTLKVQPAELEDSGVYFCASSLQGSNTGELFFGEGSRLTVL.

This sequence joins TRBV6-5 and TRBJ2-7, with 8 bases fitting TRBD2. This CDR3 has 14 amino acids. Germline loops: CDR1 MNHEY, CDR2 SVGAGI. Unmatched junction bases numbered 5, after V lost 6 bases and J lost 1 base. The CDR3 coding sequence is TGTGCCAGCAGCAGGACTAGCCGATCCTACGAGCAGTACTTC. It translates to CASSRTSRSYEQYF.

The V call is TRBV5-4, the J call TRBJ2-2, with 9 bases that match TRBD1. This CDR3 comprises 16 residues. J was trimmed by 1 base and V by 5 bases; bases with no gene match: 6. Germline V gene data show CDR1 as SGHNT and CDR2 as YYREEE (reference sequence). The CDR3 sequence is CASSPGQGRNTGELFF. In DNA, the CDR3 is TGTGCCAGCAGTCCAGGACAGGGGAGGAACACCGGGGAGCTGTTTTTT.

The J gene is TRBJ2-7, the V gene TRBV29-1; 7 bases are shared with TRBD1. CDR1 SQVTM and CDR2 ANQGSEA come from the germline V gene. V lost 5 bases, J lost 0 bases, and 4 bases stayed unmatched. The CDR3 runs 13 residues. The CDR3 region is CSVRDRDSYEQYF. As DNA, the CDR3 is TGCAGCGTTCGGGACAGAGACTCCTACGAGCAGTACTTC.

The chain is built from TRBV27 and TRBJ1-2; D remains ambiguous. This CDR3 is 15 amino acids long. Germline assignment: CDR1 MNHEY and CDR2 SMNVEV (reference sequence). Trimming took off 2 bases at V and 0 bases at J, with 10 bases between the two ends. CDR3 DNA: TGTGCCAGCAGTTTAAGAGGAGAAGCTAACTATGGCTACACCTTC. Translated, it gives CASSLRGEANYGYTF.

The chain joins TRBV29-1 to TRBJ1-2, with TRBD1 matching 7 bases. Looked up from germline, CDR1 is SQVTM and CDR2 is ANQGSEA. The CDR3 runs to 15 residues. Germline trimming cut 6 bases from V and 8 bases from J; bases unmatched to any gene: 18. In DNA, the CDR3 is TGCAGCGTCCCCGATCAGCAGACAGGGCCCTGGGGCTACACCTTC. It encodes CSVPDQQTGPWGYTF.

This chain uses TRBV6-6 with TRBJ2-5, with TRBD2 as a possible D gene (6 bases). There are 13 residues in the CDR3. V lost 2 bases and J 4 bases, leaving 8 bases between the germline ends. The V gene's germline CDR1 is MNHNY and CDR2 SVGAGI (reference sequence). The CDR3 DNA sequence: TGTGCCAGCAGTTACAGGGGAGGAGAGACCCAGTACTTC. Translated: CASSYRGGETQYF.

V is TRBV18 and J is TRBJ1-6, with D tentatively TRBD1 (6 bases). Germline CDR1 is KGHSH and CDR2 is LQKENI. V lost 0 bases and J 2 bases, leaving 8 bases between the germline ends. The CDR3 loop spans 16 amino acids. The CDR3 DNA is TGTGCCAGCTCACCACCAGGACAGCCCTATAATTCACCCCTCCACTTT. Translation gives CASSPPGQPYNSPLHF. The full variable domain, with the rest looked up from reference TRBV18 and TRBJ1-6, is NAGVMQNPRHLVRRRGQEARLRCSPMKGHSHVYWYRQLPEEGLKFMVYLQKENIIDESGMPKERFSAEFPKEGPSILRIQQVVRGDSAAYFCASSPPGQPYNSPLHFGNGTRLTVT.

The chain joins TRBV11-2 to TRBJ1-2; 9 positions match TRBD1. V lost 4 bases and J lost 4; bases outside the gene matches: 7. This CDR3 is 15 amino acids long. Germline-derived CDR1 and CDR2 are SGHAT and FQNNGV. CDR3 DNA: TGTGCCAGCAGCTCGGCCGGGACAGGGATCTATGGCTACACCTTC. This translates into CASSSAGTGIYGYTF.

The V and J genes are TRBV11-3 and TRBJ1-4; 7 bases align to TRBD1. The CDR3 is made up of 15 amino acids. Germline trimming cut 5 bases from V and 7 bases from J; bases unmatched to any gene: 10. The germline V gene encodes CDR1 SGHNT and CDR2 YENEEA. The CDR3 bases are TGTGCCAGCAGCCCCCAGACAGGGCAAGGTGAAAAACTGTTTTTT. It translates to CASSPQTGQGEKLFF.

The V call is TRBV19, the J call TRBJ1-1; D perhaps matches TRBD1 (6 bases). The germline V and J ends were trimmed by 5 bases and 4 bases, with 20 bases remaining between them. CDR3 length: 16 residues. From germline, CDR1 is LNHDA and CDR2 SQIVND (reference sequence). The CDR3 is CASSGRGGQPGTEAFF. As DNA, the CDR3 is TGTGCCAGTAGTGGGCGTGGGGGACAACCGGGCACTGAAGCTTTCTTT.

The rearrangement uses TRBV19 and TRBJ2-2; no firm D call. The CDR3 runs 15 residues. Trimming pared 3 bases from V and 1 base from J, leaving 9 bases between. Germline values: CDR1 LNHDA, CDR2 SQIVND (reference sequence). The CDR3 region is CASSIPRWNTGELFF. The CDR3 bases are TGTGCCAGTAGTATCCCCCGGTGGAACACCGGGGAGCTGTTTTTT. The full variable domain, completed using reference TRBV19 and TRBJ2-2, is DGGITQSPKYLFRKEGQNVTLSCEQNLNHDAMYWYRQDPGQGLRLIYYSQIVNDFQKGDIAEGYSVSREKKESFPLTVTSAQKNPTAFYLCASSIPRWNTGELFFGEGSRLTVL.

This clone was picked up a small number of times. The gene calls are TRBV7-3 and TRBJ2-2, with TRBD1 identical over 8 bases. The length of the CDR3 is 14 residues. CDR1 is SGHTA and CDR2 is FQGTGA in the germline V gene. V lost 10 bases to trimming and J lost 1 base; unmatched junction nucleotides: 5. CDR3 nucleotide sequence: TGTGCCACCCGGGGACAGGAGAACACCGGGGAGCTGTTTTTT. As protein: CATRGQENTGELFF.

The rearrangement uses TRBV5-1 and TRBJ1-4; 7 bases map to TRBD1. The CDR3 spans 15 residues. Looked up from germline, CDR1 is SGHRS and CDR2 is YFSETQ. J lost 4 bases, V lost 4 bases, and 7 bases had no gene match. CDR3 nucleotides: TGCGCCAGCAGCGACGGGACAGTCGTTAATGAAAAACTGTTTTTT. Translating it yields CASSDGTVVNEKLFF.

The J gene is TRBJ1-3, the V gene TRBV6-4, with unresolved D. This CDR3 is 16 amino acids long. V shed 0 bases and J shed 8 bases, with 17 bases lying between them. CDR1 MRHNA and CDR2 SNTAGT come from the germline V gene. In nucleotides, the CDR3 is TGTGCCAGCAGTGACTCTGGGCAGGCCCTACAAGACACCATATATTTT. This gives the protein CASSDSGQALQDTIYF.

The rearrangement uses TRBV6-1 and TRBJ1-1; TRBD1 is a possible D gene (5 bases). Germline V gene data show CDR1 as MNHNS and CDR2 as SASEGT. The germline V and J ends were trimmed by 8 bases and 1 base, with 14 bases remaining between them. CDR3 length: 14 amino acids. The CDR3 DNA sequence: TGTGCCAGCGGGGGGACGGACCCGAACACTGAAGCTTTCTTT. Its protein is CASGGTDPNTEAFF.

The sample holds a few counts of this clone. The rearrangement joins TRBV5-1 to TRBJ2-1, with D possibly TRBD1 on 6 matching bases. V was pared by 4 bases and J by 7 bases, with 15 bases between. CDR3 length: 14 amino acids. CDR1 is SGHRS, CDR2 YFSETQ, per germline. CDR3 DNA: TGCGCCAGCAGCCCCGGAACAGGGAGAAATGAGCAGTTCTTC. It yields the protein CASSPGTGRNEQFF.

CDR3 bases: TGTGCCAGCAGCTCTTTAGCGGGGGGGAACAATGAGCAGTTCTTC. Its protein product is CASSSLAGGNNEQFF. The genes are TRBV11-2 and TRBJ2-1; 11 bases align to TRBD2. J gave up 5 bases and V 4 bases, and 4 bases lay outside the gene matches. The CDR3 is made up of 15 amino acids. Per the germline V gene, CDR1 is SGHAT and CDR2 is FQNNGV.

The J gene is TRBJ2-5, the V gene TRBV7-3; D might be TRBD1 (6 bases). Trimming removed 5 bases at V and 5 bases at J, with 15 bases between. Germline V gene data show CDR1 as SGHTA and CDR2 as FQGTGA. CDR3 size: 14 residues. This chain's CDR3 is CASSLNGGGETQYF. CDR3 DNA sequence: TGTGCCAGCAGCCTTAATGGGGGCGGGGAGACCCAGTACTTC.

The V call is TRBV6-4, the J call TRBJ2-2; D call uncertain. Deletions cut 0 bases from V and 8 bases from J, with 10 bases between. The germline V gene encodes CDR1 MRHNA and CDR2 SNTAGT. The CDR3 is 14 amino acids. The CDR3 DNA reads TGTGCCAGCAGTGACTCGAGCCGTAATGGGGAGCTGTTTTTT. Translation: CASSDSSRNGELFF.

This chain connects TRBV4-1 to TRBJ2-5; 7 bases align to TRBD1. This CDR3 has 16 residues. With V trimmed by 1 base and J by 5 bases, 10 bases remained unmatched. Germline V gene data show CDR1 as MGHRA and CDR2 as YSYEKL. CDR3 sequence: CASSQGRQGAGETQYF. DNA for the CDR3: TGCGCCAGCAGCCAAGGACGACAGGGTGCCGGGGAGACCCAGTACTTC.

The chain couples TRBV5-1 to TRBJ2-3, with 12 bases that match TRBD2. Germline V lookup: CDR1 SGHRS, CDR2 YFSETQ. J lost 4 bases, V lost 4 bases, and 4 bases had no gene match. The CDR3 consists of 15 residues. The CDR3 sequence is CASSPTSGGPDTQYF. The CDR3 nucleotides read TGCGCCAGCAGCCCGACTAGCGGGGGCCCAGATACGCAGTATTTT.

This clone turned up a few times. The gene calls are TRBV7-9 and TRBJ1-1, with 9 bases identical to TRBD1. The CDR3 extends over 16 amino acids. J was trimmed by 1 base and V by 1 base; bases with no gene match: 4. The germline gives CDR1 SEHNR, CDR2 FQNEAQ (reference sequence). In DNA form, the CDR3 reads TGTGCCAGCAGCTTAGAACAGGGGGCCGGGAACACTGAAGCTTTCTTT. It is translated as CASSLEQGAGNTEAFF.

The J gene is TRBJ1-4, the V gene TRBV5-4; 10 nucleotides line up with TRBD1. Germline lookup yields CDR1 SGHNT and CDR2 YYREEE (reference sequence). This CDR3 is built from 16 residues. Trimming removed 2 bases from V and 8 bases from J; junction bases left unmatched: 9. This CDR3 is CASSLTSGTGDEKLFF. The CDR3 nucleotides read TGTGCCAGCAGCTTAACCTCCGGGACAGGGGACGAAAAACTGTTTTTT.

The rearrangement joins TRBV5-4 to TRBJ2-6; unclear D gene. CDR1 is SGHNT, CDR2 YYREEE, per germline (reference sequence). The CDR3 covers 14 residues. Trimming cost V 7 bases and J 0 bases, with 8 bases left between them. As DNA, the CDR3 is TGTGCCAGCCTACCTGGCTCTGGGGCCAACGTCCTGACTTTC. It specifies CASLPGSGANVLTF.

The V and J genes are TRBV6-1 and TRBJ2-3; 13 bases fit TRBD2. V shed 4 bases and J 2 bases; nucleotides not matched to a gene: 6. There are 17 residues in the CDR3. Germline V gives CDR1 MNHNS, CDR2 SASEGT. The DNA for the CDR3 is TGTGCCAGCAGTGTGATACTAGCGGGGGGGGCCACAGATACGCAGTATTTT. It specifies CASSVILAGGATDTQYF.

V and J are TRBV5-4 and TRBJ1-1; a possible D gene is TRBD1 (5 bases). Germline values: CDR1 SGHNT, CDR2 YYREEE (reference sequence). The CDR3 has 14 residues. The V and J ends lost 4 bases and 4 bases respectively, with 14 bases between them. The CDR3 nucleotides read TGTGCCAGCAGCATCTGGGGCCCAGGCACTGAAGCTTTCTTT. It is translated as CASSIWGPGTEAFF.